This is a list of T cell receptor beta chains from one sample in a study of cytomegalovirus exposure and HLA in healthy donors. Clones were read by immunoSEQ multiplex PCR, and TCRdb kept only the in-frame ones, dropping some. The sample holds about 120,000 clones, 75% to 90% seen once. The sample taken for sequencing was PBMCs. The receptors originated from a man over 45 in good health and CMV-seronegative. Each CDR3 is given with its conserved first and last residue. A D gene is named only where the DNA matches it firmly. Clone sizes are given selectively: once, few, many, or a class where the clone is expanded.

j_gene | d_gene | v_gene | abundance | CDR3aa | CDR3nt
TRBJ1-1 | TRBD1 | TRBV2 | - | CASNRDRVVEAFF | TGTGCCAGCAACCGGGACAGGGTGGTTGAAGCTTTCTTT
TRBJ1-6 | TRBD1 | TRBV18 | few | CASSPIAGTGTYRLNSPLHF | TGTGCCAGCTCACCAATTGCCGGGACAGGGACATATCGTTTGAATTCACCCCTCCACTTT
TRBJ1-2 | TRBD1 | TRBV30 | - | CACGDRGNAF | TGTGCCTGTGGGGACAGGGGGAACGCCTTC
TRBJ1-6 | - | TRBV19 | - | CASSTQGGVVNSPLHF | TGTGCCAGTAGTACCCAAGGCGGGGTTGTGAATTCACCCCTCCACTTT
TRBJ1-2 | TRBD1 | TRBV6-1 | - | CASSETGTAYGYTF | TGTGCCAGCAGTGAAACCGGGACAGCCTATGGCTACACCTTC
TRBJ2-2 | TRBD1 | TRBV10-1 | - | CASRTLGQFTGELFF | TGCGCCAGCAGGACACTGGGACAGTTCACCGGGGAGCTGTTTTTT
TRBJ2-7 | TRBD1 | TRBV19 | - | CASTGTGAYEQYF | TGTGCCAGTACCGGGACAGGGGCATACGAGCAGTACTTC
TRBJ2-7 | TRBD1 | TRBV11-2 | - | CASSLGGQGIYEQYF | TGTGCCAGCAGCTTGGGGGGACAGGGAATCTACGAGCAGTACTTC
TRBJ1-1 | TRBD1 | TRBV19 | once | CASTPGQGTEAFF | TGTGCCAGTACCCCGGGACAGGGCACTGAAGCTTTCTTT
TRBJ1-5 | TRBD1 | TRBV11-2 | - | CASSLDMTGGRNQPQHF | TGTGCCAGCAGCTTAGATATGACAGGGGGGCGCAATCAGCCCCAGCATTTT
TRBJ2-7 | TRBD2 | TRBV10-3 | - | CASQTSGSDEQYF | TGTGCCTCGCAGACTAGCGGGAGTGACGAGCAGTACTTC
TRBJ2-1 | TRBD2 | TRBV7-7 | once | CASSSGLAGVNEQFF | TGTGCCAGCAGCTCGGGACTAGCGGGAGTCAATGAGCAGTTCTTC
TRBJ2-7 | - | TRBV5-6 | - | CASRSGTGDYEQYF | TGTGCCAGCAGATCCGGGACTGGTGACTACGAGCAGTACTTC
TRBJ2-2 | TRBD1 | TRBV19 | - | CASSPNQPGTGWYTGELFF | TGTGCCAGTAGCCCTAATCAGCCTGGGACAGGGTGGTACACCGGGGAGCTGTTTTTT
TRBJ1-5 | TRBD1 | TRBV6-1 | few | CASSELQGAKEQHF | TGTGCCAGCAGTGAACTACAGGGGGCGAAGGAGCAGCATTTT
TRBJ2-3 | TRBD1 | TRBV9 | once | CASSAGTGIVTDTQYF | TGTGCCAGCAGCGCGGGGACAGGGATAGTAACAGATACGCAGTATTTT
TRBJ1-2 | - | TRBV28 | - | CASSLPTGVPYGYTF | TGTGCCAGCAGTTTGCCAACAGGTGTCCCCTATGGCTACACCTTC
TRBJ2-5 | - | TRBV5-6 | - | CASSLINSGYQETQYF | TGTGCCAGCAGCCTTATAAATAGCGGTTACCAAGAGACCCAGTACTTC
TRBJ2-5 | - | TRBV7-2 | - | CASSLAGAAGETQYF | TGTGCCAGCAGCTTAGCGGGGGCCGCCGGAGAGACCCAGTACTTC
TRBJ2-7 | - | TRBV5-1 | once | CASSLDTGPYEQYF | TGCGCCAGCAGCTTGGATACAGGGCCCTACGAGCAGTACTTC
TRBJ2-2 | TRBD1 | TRBV6-4 | - | CASSRGTGRTGELFF | TGTGCCAGCTCGAGGGGGACAGGCCGGACCGGGGAGCTGTTTTTT
TRBJ2-1 | TRBD1 | TRBV15 | - | CATSTWGQGARNEQFF | TGTGCCACCAGCACCTGGGGACAGGGGGCGCGGAATGAGCAGTTCTTC
TRBJ1-1 | - | TRBV28 | - | CASSLSRGKSSEAFF | TGTGCCAGCAGTCTCTCCCGGGGAAAGAGCTCTGAAGCTTTCTTT
TRBJ2-5 | TRBD2 | TRBV7-9 | - | CASSPPTSGEETQYF | TGTGCCAGCAGCCCCCCGACTAGCGGGGAGGAGACCCAGTACTTC
TRBJ2-1 | - | TRBV7-9 | - | CASSPDLYYNEQFF | TGTGCCAGCAGCCCGGACTTATACTACAATGAGCAGTTCTTC
TRBJ2-7 | TRBD1 | TRBV4-3 | - | CASSQDTGGYEQYF | TGCGCCAGCAGCCAAGACACAGGGGGCTACGAGCAGTACTTC
TRBJ2-5 | TRBD2 | TRBV6-6 | - | CASSHWTSGKGETQYF | TGTGCCAGCAGCCACTGGACTAGCGGGAAGGGAGAGACCCAGTACTTC
TRBJ2-7 | TRBD2 | TRBV5-1 | - | CASSLRPSGSYEQYF | TGCGCCAGCAGCTTGCGGCCTAGCGGGAGCTACGAGCAGTACTTC
TRBJ2-1 | - | TRBV5-1 | - | CASSLVGAGDLSSYNEQFF | TGCGCCAGCAGCTTGGTGGGGGCAGGAGACCTAAGCTCCTACAATGAGCAGTTCTTC
TRBJ2-3 | - | TRBV9 | - | CASSVASDQAMSTDTQYF | TGTGCCAGCAGCGTAGCTTCCGATCAGGCGATGAGCACAGATACGCAGTATTTT
TRBJ2-5 | TRBD2 | TRBV4-3 | - | CASSQDKLAGGTQYF | TGCGCCAGCAGCCAAGATAAACTAGCGGGGGGGACCCAGTACTTC
TRBJ2-3 | - | TRBV7-3 | - | CASSLGQGTQYF | TGTGCCAGCAGCTTAGGGCAGGGTACGCAGTATTTT
TRBJ1-2 | - | TRBV6-5 | - | CASTAGVQGSYGYPF | TGTGCCAGCACTGCGGGAGTCCAGGGGTCGTATGGCTACCCCTTC
TRBJ1-2 | TRBD1 | TRBV5-1 | - | CASSFYLTGGGYGYTF | TGCGCCAGCAGCTTCTACCTGACAGGGGGCGGTTATGGCTACACCTTC
TRBJ2-2 | TRBD1 | TRBV6-4 | few | CASRPGTASGELFF | TGTGCCAGCAGACCCGGGACAGCCTCCGGGGAGCTGTTTTTT
TRBJ1-1 | - | TRBV6-4 | - | CASSDSMNTEAFF | TGTGCCAGCAGTGACTCTATGAACACTGAAGCTTTCTTT
TRBJ1-1 | - | TRBV7-6 | - | CASSARVNTEAFF | TGTGCCAGCAGCGCGAGAGTGAACACTGAAGCTTTCTTT
TRBJ2-7 | - | TRBV23-1 | - | CASTRTGVYEQYF | TGCGCCAGTACCAGGACTGGGGTCTACGAGCAGTACTTC
TRBJ2-2 | TRBD2 | TRBV6-5 | - | CAGSRGLATGELFF | TGTGCCGGCAGCCGCGGACTAGCTACCGGGGAGCTGTTTTTT
TRBJ1-2 | TRBD1 | TRBV28 | - | CASKTEQGAIGYTF | TGTGCCAGCAAGACGGAGCAGGGGGCCATTGGCTACACCTTC
TRBJ1-1 | TRBD1 | TRBV5-1 | - | CASSSTTGEDTEAFF | TGCGCCAGCAGCTCAACGACAGGGGAGGACACTGAAGCTTTCTTT
TRBJ1-1 | - | TRBV6-5 | - | CASNYRENTEAFF | TGTGCCAGCAACTACAGGGAGAACACTGAAGCTTTCTTT
TRBJ1-4 | TRBD1 | TRBV5-1 | - | CASSEQGGKLFF | TGCGCCAGCAGCGAACAGGGGGGAAAACTGTTTTTT
TRBJ2-1 | - | TRBV27 | - | CASSSRFAGLSYNEQFF | TGTGCCAGCAGTTCCCGATTCGCGGGACTGTCCTACAATGAGCAGTTCTTC
TRBJ1-2 | - | TRBV2 | - | CASSESQYYGYTF | TGTGCCAGCAGTGAAAGTCAGTACTATGGCTACACCTTC
TRBJ2-5 | - | TRBV27 | - | CASSFGANQETQYF | TGTGCCAGCAGTTTTGGGGCTAACCAAGAGACCCAGTACTTC
TRBJ1-2 | TRBD1 | TRBV7-6 | - | CASSLRPGGLDGYTF | TGTGCCAGCAGCTTACGGCCAGGGGGCCTCGATGGCTACACCTTC